This T cell receptor beta chain is from a study of shared clonotypes between healthy human individuals. Per germline, CDR1 GTSNPN and CDR2 SVGIG (reference sequence). CDR3 size: 13 residues. With 2 bases removed from V and 0 bases from J, the gap between germline ends came to 7 bases. Only a few counts were recorded for this clone. What it binds is not known. General study points: Researchers found naive subsets generally carried larger estimated richness than memory subsets.

Generated by immunoSEQ multiplex PCR, the TCRdb table keeps only in-frame clones and is missing some. The sample lists roughly 1 million clones, around 78% occurring once. This sequence originates from a young man in good health. Some clones in this sample may be carry-over from other donors' samples. The rearrangement joins TRBV30 to TRBJ1-1, with no clear D. Sequences were obtained from memory CD4+ T cells from PBMCs. Subset noted: CD45RA-negative fraction. CDR3 nucleotides: TGTGCCTGGAGTACACAGTTGAACACTGAAGCTTTCTTT. Translation gives CAWSTQLNTEAFF.